The entry that follows covers one T cell receptor (beta chain) sequence. What it binds is unknown. This entry comes from a study of early T cells in non-severe SARS-CoV-2 infection. Study background: Bulk RNA from unsorted whole blood was sequenced; chains were unpaired.

General observations from the study: Matching with VDJdb favored anti-spike CD8 responses (missing private and CD4 specificities).

The CDR3 totals 15 residues. Germline V lookup: CDR1 LNHDA, CDR2 SQIVND (reference sequence). Between the trimmed V and J ends, which lost 5 bases and 8 bases, there was a span of 20 bases. Researchers attached unique molecular identifiers to individual cDNA molecules. TCRdb used MiXCR to reprocess the 5' RACE reads, holding one entry per CDR3 protein. The profile shows about 77,000 distinct CDR3 sequences, about 17% of them singletons. The chain combines TRBV19 with TRBJ2-3; D unresolved. Sequencing was done on a sample of whole blood. The sequence was obtained from an adult who was a healthcare worker with PCR-confirmed SARS-CoV-2 infection or an uninfected control (not recorded which). The CDR3 region has the DNA TGTGCCAGTAGTCCTAGTGGGGTCCCCGTCGGTACGCAGTATTTT. Protein: CASSPSGVPVGTQYF. The whole variable domain, filled in from reference TRBV19 and TRBJ2-3, reads DGGITQSPKYLFRKEGQNVTLSCEQNLNHDAMYWYRQDPGQGLRLIYYSQIVNDFQKGDIAEGYSVSREKKESFPLTVTSAQKNPTAFYLCASSPSGVPVGTQYFGPGTRLTVL.